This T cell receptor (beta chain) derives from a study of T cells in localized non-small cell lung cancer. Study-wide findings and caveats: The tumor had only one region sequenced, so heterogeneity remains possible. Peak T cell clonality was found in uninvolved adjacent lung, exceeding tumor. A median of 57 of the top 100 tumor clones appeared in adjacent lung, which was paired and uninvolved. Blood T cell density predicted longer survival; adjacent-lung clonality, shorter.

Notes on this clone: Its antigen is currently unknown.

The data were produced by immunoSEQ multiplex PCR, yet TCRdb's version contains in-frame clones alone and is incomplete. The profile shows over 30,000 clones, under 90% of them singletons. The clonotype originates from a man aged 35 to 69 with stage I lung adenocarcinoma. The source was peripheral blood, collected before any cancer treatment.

CDR3 protein: CASSLGDRENYGYTF. In DNA form, the CDR3 reads TGTGCCAGCAGCCTCGGGGACAGGGAGAACTATGGCTACACCTTC. The chain couples TRBV5-8 to TRBJ1-2; 9 bases line up with TRBD1. Germline lookup yields CDR1 SGHTS and CDR2 YDEGEE. The CDR3 totals 15 residues. V lost 4 bases to trimming and J lost 2 bases; unmatched junction nucleotides: 6.